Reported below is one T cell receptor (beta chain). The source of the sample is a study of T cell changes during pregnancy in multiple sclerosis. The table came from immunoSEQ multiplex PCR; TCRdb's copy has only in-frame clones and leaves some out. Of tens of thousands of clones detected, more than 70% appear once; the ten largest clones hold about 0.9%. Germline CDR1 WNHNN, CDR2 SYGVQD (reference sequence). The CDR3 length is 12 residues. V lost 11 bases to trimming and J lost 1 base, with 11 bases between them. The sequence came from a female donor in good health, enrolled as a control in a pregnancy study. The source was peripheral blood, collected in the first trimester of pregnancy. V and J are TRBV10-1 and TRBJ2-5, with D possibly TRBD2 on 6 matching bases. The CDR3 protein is CAVGGTQETQYF. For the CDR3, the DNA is TGCGCCGTAGGCGGGACCCAAGAGACCCAGTACTTC.